These 20 T cell receptor beta chains share one sample of origin, sequenced in a study of shared clonotypes between healthy human individuals. Produced via immunoSEQ multiplex PCR; TCRdb's table is partial and in-frame only. The table records around 720,000 clones, around four fifths of them present only once. Sequencing was done on a sample of memory CD4+ T cells sorted from blood. Regarding subset: CD45RA-negative fraction. All receptors come from a woman younger than 45 in good health.

With regard to this clone: The sample has other DNA sequences that encode this CDR3 too. CDR3 amino acids: CASSINGGTEAFF. For the CDR3, the DNA is TGTGCCAGTAGTATAAATGGAGGCACTGAAGCTTTCTTT. The chain uses TRBV19 and TRBJ1-1; D is uncertain. V was trimmed by 2 bases and J by 4 bases, leaving 8 bases between them. This CDR3 spans 13 amino acids. Germline CDR1 LNHDA, CDR2 SQIVND (reference sequence).

The CDR3 DNA sequence: TGTGCCAGCAATTTGAACAGGAGACACTATGGCTACACCTTC. The encoded protein is CASNLNRRHYGYTF. The chain uses TRBV6-5 and TRBJ1-2, with D possibly TRBD1 on 5 matching bases. Germline CDR1 is MNHEY and CDR2 is SVGAGI. The CDR3 has 14 amino acids. V was cut by 7 bases and J by 3 bases, with 15 bases left in between.

This clone was found many times. The chain joins TRBV4-1 to TRBJ2-6, with D tentatively TRBD1 (6 bases). The CDR3 totals 17 residues. In germline, CDR1 is MGHRA, CDR2 YSYEKL. The V and J ends lost 0 bases and 0 bases respectively, with 9 bases between them. The CDR3 spells CASSQDPGDSGANVLTF. DNA of the CDR3: TGCGCCAGCAGCCAAGACCCAGGGGACTCTGGGGCCAACGTCCTGACTTTC.

This clone was detected a few times. V gene TRBV29-1 combines with J gene TRBJ1-1, with 11 bases that match TRBD1. Germline assignment: CDR1 SQVTM and CDR2 ANQGSEA. Trimming removed 7 bases from V and 5 bases from J; junction bases left unmatched: 12. This CDR3 contains 15 residues. CDR3: CSGRKPGQGGTEAFF. The CDR3 DNA sequence: TGCAGCGGTAGGAAACCGGGACAGGGGGGTACTGAAGCTTTCTTT.

This sequence joins TRBV7-8 and TRBJ2-3; TRBD1 aligns across 7 bases. Germline V gene data show CDR1 as SGHVS and CDR2 as FQNEAQ. This CDR3 is 16 amino acids long. V was pared by 3 bases and J by 0 bases, with 6 bases of the junction left unmatched. The CDR3 DNA sequence: TGTGCCAGCAGCTTCTCGGGACAGAAAAGCACAGATACGCAGTATTTT. Protein product: CASSFSGQKSTDTQYF.

This chain uses TRBV6-1 with TRBJ2-2; D is ambiguous. V was trimmed by 7 bases and J by 4 bases, leaving 13 bases between them. The V gene's germline CDR1 is MNHNS and CDR2 SASEGT. The CDR3 runs to 14 residues. DNA for the CDR3: TGTGCCAGCACTTTGATGTGGACCACCGGGGAGCTGTTTTTT. It is translated as CASTLMWTTGELFF.

In DNA form, the CDR3 reads TGTGCCAGCAGCTTAGTTGGCGGGAGTCATGAATTTGGTACGCAGTATTTT. As protein: CASSLVGGSHEFGTQYF. The chain has TRBV7-8 and TRBJ2-3, with TRBD2 matching over 7 bases. The CDR3 length is 17 residues. Germline CDR1 is SGHVS and CDR2 is FQNEAQ. With 1 base clipped from V and 8 bases from J, the junction kept 15 bases outside the gene matches.

This chain uses TRBV25-1 with TRBJ2-5; D call uncertain. The germline V gene encodes CDR1 MGHDK and CDR2 SYGVNS. This CDR3 has 12 residues. V lost 5 bases to trimming and J lost 2 bases, with 6 bases between them. This CDR3 reads CASSNPQETQYF. The CDR3 DNA reads as TGTGCCAGCAGTAATCCGCAAGAGACCCAGTACTTC.

The chain uses TRBV5-1 and TRBJ2-3; 9 bases line up with TRBD1. CDR3 length equals 15 residues. The V and J ends lost 5 bases and 3 bases, in that order; junction bases with no gene match: 7. Germline V gene sequence: CDR1 SGHRS, CDR2 YFSETQ. CDR3: CASSIGDRDTDTQYF. In DNA, the CDR3 is TGCGCCAGCAGTATAGGGGACAGGGATACAGATACGCAGTATTTT.

The chain has TRBV5-1 and TRBJ2-3; D might be TRBD1 or TRBD2, each matching 5 bases. V was shortened by 4 bases and J by 4 bases, with 19 bases between the two germline ends. This CDR3 is built from 16 residues. The germline CDR1 and CDR2 sequences are SGHRS and YFSETQ. The CDR3 is CASSPRRGVGADTQYF. Here the CDR3 DNA reads TGCGCCAGCAGCCCTCGGCGAGGGGTCGGTGCAGATACGCAGTATTTT.

CDR3 residues: CASSPIVRGRGSNQPQHF. CDR3 DNA: TGTGCCAGCAGCCCCATTGTCAGGGGTCGTGGAAGCAATCAGCCCCAGCATTTT. The chain combines TRBV7-3 with TRBJ1-5, with D tentatively TRBD1 (6 bases). The length of the CDR3 is 18 residues. The germline V gene has CDR1 SGHTA and CDR2 FQGTGA. V lost 5 bases and J 1 base, leaving 21 bases between the germline ends.

This clone has a handful of counts. This chain connects TRBV20-1 to TRBJ2-3; D is perhaps TRBD1 (6 bases). Trimming cost V 4 bases and J 8 bases, with 10 bases left between them. Germline CDR1 DFQATT, CDR2 SNEGSKA (reference sequence). The CDR3 has 11 residues. CDR3: CSATGTSTQYF. In DNA, the CDR3 is TGCAGTGCTACCGGGACATCTACGCAGTATTTT.

The sample holds many counts of this clone. The same CDR3 can be traced to other DNA sequences in this sample. J is TRBJ1-5 and V is TRBV29-1; D not certain. The germline V and J ends were trimmed by 6 bases and 0 bases, with 6 bases remaining between them. The CDR3 is 12 amino acids. Germline CDR1 and CDR2: SQVTM and ANQGSEA. As DNA, the CDR3 is TGCAGCGTCCGAGATAGCAATCAGCCCCAGCATTTT. It specifies CSVRDSNQPQHF.

This chain uses TRBV28 with TRBJ2-7, with D hard to call. From germline, CDR1 is MDHEN and CDR2 SYDVKM. V dropped 4 bases and J dropped 12 bases, with 25 bases sitting between them. CDR3 length: 15 residues. The CDR3 region is CASSSPNPTGQKRYF. The CDR3 region has the DNA TGTGCCAGCAGTTCCCCCAACCCGACCGGGCAAAAGAGGTACTTC.

This rearrangement joins TRBV7-9 to TRBJ2-7; 13 bases agree with TRBD2. Germline V lookup: CDR1 SEHNR, CDR2 FQNEAQ (reference sequence). V lost 5 bases, J lost 3 bases, and 7 bases stayed unmatched. CDR3 length: 16 amino acids. The CDR3 sequence is CASSRGTSGNLYEQYF. The CDR3 region has the DNA TGTGCCAGCAGCAGAGGGACTAGCGGGAACCTCTACGAGCAGTACTTC. Combining the CDR3 with reference TRBV7-9 and TRBJ2-7 gives the whole variable domain DTGVSQNPRHKITKRGQNVTFRCDPISEHNRLYWYRQTLGQGPEFLTYFQNEAQLEKSRLLSDRFSAERPKGSFSTLEIQRTEQGDSAMYLCASSRGTSGNLYEQYFGPGTRLTVT.

The chain recombines TRBV19 with TRBJ2-3, with 9 bases matching TRBD2. Germline V gene data show CDR1 as LNHDA and CDR2 as SQIVND (reference sequence). CDR3 length: 16 amino acids. V lost 5 bases and J lost 3; bases outside the gene matches: 9. The CDR3 reads CASSVRAGGKTDTQYF. In nucleotides, the CDR3 is TGTGCCAGTAGTGTCCGAGCGGGAGGAAAGACAGATACGCAGTATTTT.

CDR3 in amino acids: CASSTRQGMGYGYTF. CDR3 sequence (DNA): TGTGCCAGCAGCACAAGACAGGGGATGGGCTATGGCTACACCTTC. The chain has TRBV5-6 and TRBJ1-2; 8 bases line up with TRBD1. The CDR3 sequence is 15 residues long. Germline-derived CDR1 and CDR2 are SGHDT and YYEEEE. Trimming took 4 bases from V and 4 from J; bases not matched to a gene: 9.

This chain links TRBV6-6 with TRBJ2-7, with 7 positions matching TRBD2. The germline V gene encodes CDR1 MNHNY and CDR2 SVGAGI (reference sequence). J gave up 0 bases and V 7 bases, and 9 bases lay outside the gene matches. This CDR3 spans 15 amino acids. The CDR3 reads CASNFRGGASYEQYF. CDR3 nucleotide sequence: TGTGCCAGCAACTTTCGCGGGGGTGCCTCCTACGAGCAGTACTTC.

The chain employs TRBV30 and TRBJ2-7; 7 bases line up with TRBD2. Trimming cost V 3 bases and J 4 bases; bases outside gene matches: 9. The germline V gene encodes CDR1 GTSNPN and CDR2 SVGIG (reference sequence). CDR3 size: 14 residues. The CDR3 region has the DNA TGTGCCTGGAGGTCAGCGGGAAGCATATACGAGCAGTACTTC. Residues: CAWRSAGSIYEQYF.

The gene calls are TRBV30 and TRBJ2-7; 8 bases are shared with TRBD1. V shed 5 bases, J shed 4 bases, and the junction held 1 base outside the gene matches. CDR3 length: 11 residues. Germline V lookup: CDR1 GTSNPN, CDR2 SVGIG (reference sequence). CDR3 nucleotide sequence: TGTGCCTGGGGACAGGGTTACGAGCAGTACTTC. It encodes CAWGQGYEQYF.